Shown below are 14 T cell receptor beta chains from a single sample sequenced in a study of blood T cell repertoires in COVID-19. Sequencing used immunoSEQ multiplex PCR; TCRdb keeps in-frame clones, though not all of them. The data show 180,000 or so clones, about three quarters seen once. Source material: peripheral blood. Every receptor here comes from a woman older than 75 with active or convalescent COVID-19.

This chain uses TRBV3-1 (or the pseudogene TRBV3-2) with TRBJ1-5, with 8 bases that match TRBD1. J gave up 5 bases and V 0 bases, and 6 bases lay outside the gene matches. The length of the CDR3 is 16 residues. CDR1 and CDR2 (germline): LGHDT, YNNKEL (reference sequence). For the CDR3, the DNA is TGTGCCAGCAGCCAAGACGGAGGACAGGGCCATCAGCCCCAGCATTTT. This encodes CASSQDGGQGHQPQHF.

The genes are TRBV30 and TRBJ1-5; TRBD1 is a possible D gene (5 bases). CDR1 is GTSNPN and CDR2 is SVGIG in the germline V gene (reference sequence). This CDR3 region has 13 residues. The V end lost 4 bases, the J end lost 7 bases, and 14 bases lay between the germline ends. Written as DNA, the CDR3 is TGTGCCTGGACCACCCAGCAGGGACAGCCCCAGCATTTT. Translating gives CAWTTQQGQPQHF.

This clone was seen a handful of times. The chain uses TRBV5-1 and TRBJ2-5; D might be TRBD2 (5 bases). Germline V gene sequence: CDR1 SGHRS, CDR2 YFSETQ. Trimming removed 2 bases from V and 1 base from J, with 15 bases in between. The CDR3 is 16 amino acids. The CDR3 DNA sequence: TGCGCCAGCAGCTTCGGACCGGGAAAGACCCAAGAGACCCAGTACTTC. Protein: CASSFGPGKTQETQYF.

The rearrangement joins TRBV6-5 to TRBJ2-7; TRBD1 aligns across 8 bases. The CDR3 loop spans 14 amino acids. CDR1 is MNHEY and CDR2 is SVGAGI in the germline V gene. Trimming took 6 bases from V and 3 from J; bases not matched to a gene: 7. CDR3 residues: CASSPSGGNYEQYF. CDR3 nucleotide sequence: TGTGCCAGCAGCCCCTCAGGGGGCAACTACGAGCAGTACTTC.

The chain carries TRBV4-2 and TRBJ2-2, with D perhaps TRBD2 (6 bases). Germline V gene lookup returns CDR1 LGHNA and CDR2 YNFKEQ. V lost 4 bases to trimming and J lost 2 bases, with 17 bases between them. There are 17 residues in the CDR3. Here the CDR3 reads CASSPRFGGTNTGELFF. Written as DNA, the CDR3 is TGTGCCAGCAGCCCAAGATTTGGAGGGACTAACACCGGGGAGCTGTTTTTT.

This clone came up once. The CDR3 here is CASSDGFSGNTIYF. DNA of the CDR3: TGTGCCAGCAGTGATGGCTTCTCTGGAAACACCATATATTTT. The chain has TRBV2 and TRBJ1-3; D gene ambiguous. Between the trimmed V and J ends, which lost 3 bases and 0 bases, there was a span of 6 bases. The CDR3 is 14 amino acids. Germline CDR1 reads SNHLY; CDR2 reads FYNNEI.

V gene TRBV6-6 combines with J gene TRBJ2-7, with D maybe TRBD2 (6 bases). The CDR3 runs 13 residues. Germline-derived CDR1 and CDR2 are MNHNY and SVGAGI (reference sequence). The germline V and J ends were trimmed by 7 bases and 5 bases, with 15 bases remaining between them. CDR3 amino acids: CASTPSRGNEQYF. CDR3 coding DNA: TGTGCCAGCACCCCGAGCCGGGGGAACGAGCAGTACTTC.

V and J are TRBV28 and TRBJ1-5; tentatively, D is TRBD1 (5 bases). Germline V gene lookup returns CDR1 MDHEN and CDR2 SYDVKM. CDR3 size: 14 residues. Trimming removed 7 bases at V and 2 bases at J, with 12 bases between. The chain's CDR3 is CASIFTGGNQPQHF. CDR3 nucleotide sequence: TGTGCCAGCATCTTCACAGGCGGCAATCAGCCCCAGCATTTT.

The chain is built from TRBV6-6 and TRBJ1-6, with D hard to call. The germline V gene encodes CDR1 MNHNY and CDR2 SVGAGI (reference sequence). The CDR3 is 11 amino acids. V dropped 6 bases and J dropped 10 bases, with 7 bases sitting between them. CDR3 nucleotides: TGTGCCAGCAGGCGGGAATCACCCCTCCACTTT. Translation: CASRRESPLHF.

CDR3 DNA: TGTGCCAGTAGTAAAGGACAGGCTGGTAGCAATCAGCCCCAGCATTTT. Translating gives CASSKGQAGSNQPQHF. This chain uses TRBV19 with TRBJ1-5, with TRBD1 identical over 7 bases. The CDR3 is made up of 16 amino acids. Germline loops: CDR1 LNHDA, CDR2 SQIVND (reference sequence). V gave up 4 bases and J gave up 0 bases; unmatched junction bases: 6.

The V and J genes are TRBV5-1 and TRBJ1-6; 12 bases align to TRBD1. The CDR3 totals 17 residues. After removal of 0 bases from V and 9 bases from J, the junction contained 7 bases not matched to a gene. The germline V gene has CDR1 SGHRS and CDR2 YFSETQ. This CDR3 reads CASSLVGTGGAGSPLHF. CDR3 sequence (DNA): TGCGCCAGCAGCTTGGTCGGGACAGGGGGCGCCGGTTCACCCCTCCACTTT.

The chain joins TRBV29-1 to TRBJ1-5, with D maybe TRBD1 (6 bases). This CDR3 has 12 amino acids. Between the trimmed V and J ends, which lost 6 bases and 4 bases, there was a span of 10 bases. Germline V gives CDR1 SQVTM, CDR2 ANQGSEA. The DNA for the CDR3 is TGCAGCGTAGTACAGGGTAATCAGCCCCAGCATTTT. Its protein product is CSVVQGNQPQHF.

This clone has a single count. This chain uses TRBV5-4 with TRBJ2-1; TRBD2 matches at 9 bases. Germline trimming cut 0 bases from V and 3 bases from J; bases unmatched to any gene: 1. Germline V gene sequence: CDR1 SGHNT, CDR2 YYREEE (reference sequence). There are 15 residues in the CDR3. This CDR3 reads CASSLERGDYNEQFF. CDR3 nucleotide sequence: TGTGCCAGCAGCTTGGAGCGGGGGGACTACAATGAGCAGTTCTTC.

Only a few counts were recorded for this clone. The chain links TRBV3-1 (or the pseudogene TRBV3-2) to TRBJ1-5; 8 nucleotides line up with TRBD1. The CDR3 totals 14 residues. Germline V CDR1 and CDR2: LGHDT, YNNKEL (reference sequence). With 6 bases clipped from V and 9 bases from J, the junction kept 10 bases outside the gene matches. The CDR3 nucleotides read TGTGCCAGCAGTCTGGGGACAGGCCTCTGGCCCCAGCATTTT. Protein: CASSLGTGLWPQHF.